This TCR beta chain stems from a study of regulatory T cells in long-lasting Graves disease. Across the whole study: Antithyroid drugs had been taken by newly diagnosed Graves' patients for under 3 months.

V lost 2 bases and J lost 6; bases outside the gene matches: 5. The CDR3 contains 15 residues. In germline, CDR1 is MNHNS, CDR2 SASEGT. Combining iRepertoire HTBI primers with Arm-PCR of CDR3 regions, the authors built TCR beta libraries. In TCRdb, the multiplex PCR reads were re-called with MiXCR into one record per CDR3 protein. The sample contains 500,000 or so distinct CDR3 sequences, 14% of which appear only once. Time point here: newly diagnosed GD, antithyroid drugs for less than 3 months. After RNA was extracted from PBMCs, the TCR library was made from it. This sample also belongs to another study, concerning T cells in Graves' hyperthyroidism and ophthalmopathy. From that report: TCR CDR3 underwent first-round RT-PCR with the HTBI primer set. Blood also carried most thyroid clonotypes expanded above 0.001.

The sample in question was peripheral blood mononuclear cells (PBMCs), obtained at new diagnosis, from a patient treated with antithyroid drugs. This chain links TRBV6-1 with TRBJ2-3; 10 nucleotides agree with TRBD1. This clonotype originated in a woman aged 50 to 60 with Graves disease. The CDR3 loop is CASSEMGQGLDTQYF. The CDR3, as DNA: TGTGCCAGCAGTGAAATGGGACAGGGGTTGGATACGCAGTATTTT.